This T cell receptor beta chain was found in a study of OX40 agonist ivuxolimab in advanced cancers. Cycle 7 day 1, cycle 4 day 1, and baseline were the timepoints at which blood was sampled. CDR3 length: 11 residues. Germline CDR1 is PRHDT and CDR2 is FYEKMQ (reference sequence). V was cut by 5 bases and J by 4 bases, with 6 bases left in between. Method: immunoSEQ multiplex PCR; TCRdb's copy keeps in-frame clones and lacks some. The sample includes 30,000 to 40,000 clones, approximately 90% seen only once; the top ten take less than 0.65%. The J gene is TRBJ2-7, the V gene TRBV13; TRBD1 might be the D (5 bases). Material: CD4+ or CD8+ T cells sorted from blood, obtained in a trial of the OX40 agonist ivuxolimab. The source of this sequence is an adult with an advanced solid tumor such as melanoma, head and neck, liver or kidney cancer. The CDR3 coding sequence is TGTGCCAGCAGCAGGGGTTACGAGCAGTACTTC. Its protein is CASSRGYEQYF.